This TCR beta chain was recovered during a study of shared clonotypes between healthy human individuals. Clones were read by immunoSEQ multiplex PCR, and TCRdb kept only the in-frame ones, dropping some. This table has millions of clones, more than 80% appearing once. Each sample came from a Caucasian adult donor living in Nashville, Tennessee. The authors divided CD4+ cells into CD45RA+ naive and CD45RA-negative memory subsets. V lost 1 base and J lost 1; bases outside the gene matches: 7. Germline loops: CDR1 MDHEN, CDR2 SYDVKM. This CDR3 region has 17 residues. Sequencing was carried out using naive CD4+ T cells sorted from blood. Subset given: CD45RA+ positively selected. The V gene is TRBV28, the J gene TRBJ2-1; 7 bases fit TRBD2. The receptor's source is a man between 18 and 29 years old in good health. CDR3 in amino acids: CASSLSGLEPSYNEQFF. The CDR3 DNA reads as TGTGCCAGCAGTTTATCCGGACTAGAACCTTCCTACAATGAGCAGTTCTTC.